The 23 T cell receptor beta chains reported below all come from one sample, sequenced in a study of cytomegalovirus exposure and HLA in healthy donors (dated by TCRdb to about 2017). The library was prepared using the immunoSEQ multiplex PCR assay. In its TCRdb copy, this immuneACCESS table keeps in-frame sequences only and misses some clones. Where compared with another copy, unresolved V genes explain less than half of these, and the others have no known cause. The sample table holds approximately 300,000 clones, of which 80% to 90% were seen once. The ten largest clonotypes hold around 0.8% of the sample. Material for sequencing was PBMCs. The origin of the receptors is a woman between 18 and 30 years old in good health and CMV-seronegative.

The V and J genes are TRBV2 and TRBJ1-5; D gene ambiguous. The germline CDR1 and CDR2 sequences are SNHLY and FYNNEI. This CDR3 has 14 amino acids. Trimming removed 2 bases from V and 1 base from J, with 6 bases in between. The CDR3 DNA reads TGTGCCAGCAGTGAACAGGAAAGCAATCAGCCCCAGCATTTT. It yields the protein CASSEQESNQPQHF.

The rearrangement joins TRBV27 to TRBJ2-2, with D maybe TRBD1 (6 bases). CDR1 and CDR2 from the germline V gene are MNHEY and SMNVEV (reference sequence). This CDR3 spans 15 amino acids. Trimming took 2 bases from V and 6 from J, leaving 13 bases between them. CDR3 amino acids: CASSLGRGYSGELFF. The CDR3, as DNA: TGTGCCAGCAGTTTAGGCAGGGGTTACTCCGGGGAGCTGTTTTTT.

This clone has just one count. The same CDR3 is also encoded by other DNA sequences in this sample. The chain joins TRBV5-1 to TRBJ2-3, with TRBD1 matching over 9 bases. Germline V CDR1 and CDR2: SGHRS, YFSETQ. The trim removed 4 bases at V and 3 bases at J, leaving 3 bases unmatched. The CDR3 loop spans 14 amino acids. For the CDR3, the DNA is TGCGCCAGCAGCCCGGGACAGGGAACAGATACGCAGTATTTT. This gives the protein CASSPGQGTDTQYF.

In this sample, this clone turned up a few times. The genes are TRBV5-6 and TRBJ2-7, with 7 bases lining up with TRBD1. The germline V gene encodes CDR1 SGHDT and CDR2 YYEEEE. Germline trimming cut 0 bases from V and 4 bases from J; bases unmatched to any gene: 4. This CDR3 spans 14 amino acids. The CDR3 loop is CASSLVGTEYEQYF. The CDR3 DNA sequence: TGTGCCAGCAGCTTGGTCGGGACAGAATACGAGCAGTACTTC.

The genes are TRBV6-5 and TRBJ2-3; the match to TRBD2 covers 8 bases. Germline V CDR1 and CDR2: MNHEY, SVGAGI. With V trimmed by 4 bases and J by 4 bases, 1 base remained unmatched. The CDR3 is made up of 13 amino acids. This chain's CDR3 is CASSFSGADTQYF. As DNA, the CDR3 is TGTGCCAGCAGTTTTAGCGGGGCAGATACGCAGTATTTT.

The rearrangement uses TRBV18 and TRBJ1-2; possibly TRBD1 for D (5 bases). The germline V gene encodes CDR1 KGHSH and CDR2 LQKENI. The CDR3 extends over 17 amino acids. Between the trimmed V and J ends, which lost 2 bases and 4 bases, there was a span of 20 bases. CDR3 nucleotides: TGTGCCAGCTCACCATGGAAACTGGACACCGGTTTCTATGGCTACACCTTC. The encoded protein is CASSPWKLDTGFYGYTF. Supplemented by reference TRBV18 and TRBJ1-2, the full variable domain reads NAGVMQNPRHLVRRRGQEARLRCSPMKGHSHVYWYRQLPEEGLKFMVYLQKENIIDESGMPKERFSAEFPKEGPSILRIQQVVRGDSAAYFCASSPWKLDTGFYGYTFGSGTRLTVV.

The chain couples TRBV29-1 to TRBJ2-7; TRBD1 matches at 9 bases. CDR3 length: 15 residues. Germline loops: CDR1 SQVTM, CDR2 ANQGSEA. Trimming cost V 1 base and J 5 bases; bases outside gene matches: 9. The CDR3 protein is CSVEGGQGGVNEQYF. The DNA of the CDR3 is TGCAGCGTTGAAGGGGGACAGGGAGGTGTGAACGAGCAGTACTTC.

V is TRBV2 and J is TRBJ1-1; D might be TRBD1 (6 bases). Trimming shortened V by 6 bases and J by 8 bases, and 19 bases separated the two germline ends. The CDR3 is 14 residues long. The germline V gene has CDR1 SNHLY and CDR2 FYNNEI. The CDR3 protein is CASRRTAGGGEAFF. CDR3 sequence (DNA): TGTGCCAGCAGAAGGACAGCCGGTGGGGGCGAAGCTTTCTTT.

A few counts support this clone. This sample includes further DNA sequences coding for the same CDR3. The V gene is TRBV5-1, the J gene TRBJ2-2; 7 nucleotides line up with TRBD2. Germline CDR1 reads SGHRS; CDR2 reads YFSETQ. Unmatched junction bases numbered 2, after V lost 0 bases and J lost 3 bases. The CDR3 sequence is 15 residues long. This chain's CDR3 is CASSLGLADTGELFF. The CDR3 bases are TGCGCCAGCAGCTTGGGGCTAGCGGACACCGGGGAGCTGTTTTTT.

The chain uses TRBV25-1 and TRBJ2-7; D unclear. Between the trimmed V and J ends, which lost 3 bases and 5 bases, there was a span of 11 bases. Germline loops: CDR1 MGHDK, CDR2 SYGVNS. This CDR3 spans 13 amino acids. The CDR3, as DNA: TGTGCCAGCAGTGACGTCCTGGGCCACGAGCAGTACTTC. Residues: CASSDVLGHEQYF.

This chain uses TRBV28 with TRBJ2-1, with 7 bases that match TRBD1. This CDR3 spans 14 amino acids. Unmatched junction bases numbered 2, after V lost 6 bases and J lost 0 bases. Germline CDR1 MDHEN, CDR2 SYDVKM. The CDR3 DNA sequence: TGTGCCAGCAGACAGGGGAGCTCCTACAATGAGCAGTTCTTC. Protein: CASRQGSSYNEQFF.

A remark on this clone: Germline is not matched at one junction end, which may reflect a read error. This sequence joins TRBV6-9 and TRBJ1-2, with 9 bases identical to TRBD1. The CDR3 consists of 14 residues. The germline V gene encodes CDR1 MNHGY and CDR2 SVAAGI. CDR3 amino acids: CASSYSRDRDYAPF. CDR3 DNA sequence: TGTGCCAGCAGTTATTCGCGGGACAGGGATTATGCACCTTTC.

The genes are TRBV5-8 and TRBJ2-1; TRBD2 is a possible D gene (6 bases). The V gene's germline CDR1 is SGHTS and CDR2 YDEGEE. CDR3 length: 14 residues. V gave up 0 bases and J gave up 4 bases, with 8 bases separating them. The CDR3 region is CASSLGLAYNEQFF. The CDR3 nucleotides read TGTGCCAGCAGCTTGGGTCTAGCGTACAATGAGCAGTTCTTC.

This rearrangement joins TRBV5-4 to TRBJ2-7; TRBD2 agrees at 9 bases. Germline assignment: CDR1 SGHNT and CDR2 YYREEE (reference sequence). Trimming at V came to 4 bases and at J to 5 bases, leaving 7 bases not matched to a gene. The CDR3 consists of 14 residues. This CDR3 reads CASSLSSGNNEQYF. DNA of the CDR3: TGTGCCAGCAGCCTCTCTAGCGGGAATAACGAGCAGTACTTC.

This chain connects TRBV7-2 to TRBJ2-1; the D gene is possibly TRBD2 (5 bases). The V gene lost 5 bases and the J gene lost 12 bases, with 23 bases spanning the gap. The CDR3 loop spans 15 amino acids. CDR1 is SGHTA and CDR2 is FQGNSA in the germline V gene. The CDR3 region has the DNA TGTGCCAGCAGCCCTCGGGAAATCTACAATGATCGGCAGTTCTTC. It translates to CASSPREIYNDRQFF.

The V call is TRBV2, the J call TRBJ2-2, with D hard to call. The V gene's germline CDR1 is SNHLY and CDR2 FYNNEI. V shed 6 bases and J shed 5 bases, with 16 bases lying between them. The CDR3 runs to 15 residues. The CDR3 bases are TGTGCCAGCAGCTCAGTCGGAGTAGGTACCGGGGAGCTGTTTTTT. Its translation: CASSSVGVGTGELFF.

This sequence joins TRBV5-1 and TRBJ2-7; 12 positions agree with TRBD1. This CDR3 comprises 15 residues. J gave up 9 bases and V 4 bases, and 11 bases lay outside the gene matches. The germline V gene encodes CDR1 SGHRS and CDR2 YFSETQ. CDR3 in DNA: TGCGCCAGCAGCGCCGGGACAGGGGGCGCCCATTGGCAGTACTTC. This translates into CASSAGTGGAHWQYF.

This chain joins TRBV4-3 and TRBJ2-3; tentative D call: TRBD1 (6 bases). Germline V gives CDR1 LGHNA, CDR2 YSLEER. V dropped 4 bases and J dropped 1 base, with 12 bases sitting between them. This CDR3 is built from 15 residues. The CDR3 region is CASSPGGPRTDTQYF. The CDR3 region has the DNA TGCGCCAGCAGCCCTGGGGGCCCCCGCACAGATACGCAGTATTTT.

The chain combines TRBV6-5 with TRBJ2-1, with 9 bases lining up with TRBD1. The J segment lost 10 bases and the V segment lost 5 bases, leaving 6 bases of the junction unmatched. CDR1 and CDR2 (germline): MNHEY, SVGAGI. CDR3 length: 13 residues. CDR3 loop: CASSTTGGREQFF. The CDR3 coding sequence is TGTGCCAGCAGTACTACAGGGGGCAGGGAGCAGTTCTTC.

J is TRBJ2-1 and V is TRBV20-1; tentative D call: TRBD2 (6 bases). The V end lost 5 bases, the J end lost 13 bases, and 15 bases lay between the germline ends. This CDR3 is built from 11 residues. Germline loops: CDR1 DFQATT, CDR2 SNEGSKA (reference sequence). CDR3 sequence: CSAGEAGRQFF. Written as DNA, the CDR3 is TGCAGTGCTGGGGAGGCAGGGAGACAGTTCTTC.

V gene TRBV4-2 combines with J gene TRBJ2-7; maybe TRBD1 (5 bases). V was cut by 1 base and J by 2 bases, with 15 bases left in between. Looked up from germline, CDR1 is LGHNA and CDR2 is YNFKEQ. The length of the CDR3 is 16 residues. The CDR3 loop reads CASSQGTETDAYEQYF. The DNA of the CDR3 is TGTGCCAGCAGCCAAGGGACCGAGACAGACGCCTACGAGCAGTACTTC.

The J gene is TRBJ1-5, the V gene TRBV9; D not resolved. Trimming cost V 5 bases and J 9 bases, with 15 bases left between them. The CDR3 loop spans 13 amino acids. Germline CDR1 is SGDLS and CDR2 is YYNGEE. CDR3 amino acids: CASRLLVPRPQHF. The CDR3 nucleotides read TGTGCCAGCAGACTACTGGTCCCCCGGCCCCAGCATTTT.

A few counts support this clone. The V call is TRBV5-1, the J call TRBJ2-4; 12 positions match TRBD2. Germline V lookup: CDR1 SGHRS, CDR2 YFSETQ. V trimming: 0 bases; J trimming: 8 bases; junction bases outside the gene matches: 3. The CDR3 consists of 15 residues. The CDR3 spells CASSLASGREDIQYF. CDR3 in DNA: TGCGCCAGCAGCTTGGCTAGCGGGAGGGAGGACATTCAGTACTTC. Variable domain in full (rest from reference TRBV5-1 and TRBJ2-4): KAGVTQTPRYLIKTRGQQVTLSCSPISGHRSVSWYQQTPGQGLQFLFEYFSETQRNKGNFPGRFSGRQFSNSRSEMNVSTLELGDSALYLCASSLASGREDIQYFGAGTRLSVL.